A selection of T cell receptor beta chains follows, all from one sample in a study of blood T cell repertoires in COVID-19. Measured with immunoSEQ multiplex PCR; TCRdb has only the in-frame clones, and not every one. The table records about 110,000 clones, around 82% of them present only once. The sample taken for sequencing was peripheral blood. The receptors stem from a human donor in a cohort sampled during active or convalescent COVID-19. CDR3s include the opening cysteine and the closing phenylalanine or tryptophan. The order of the fields is J gene, V gene, CDR3 protein.

J: TRBJ2-3
V: TRBV4-1
CDR3: CASSHIRGSSTDTQYF

J: TRBJ2-6
V: TRBV2
CDR3: CASSEQGNSGANVLTF

J: TRBJ2-3
V: TRBV28
CDR3: CASSFDEAGGPGDTQYF

J: TRBJ1-5
V: TRBV28
CDR3: CASSFIFSFPGQGQYSNQPQHF

J: TRBJ1-4
V: TRBV11-2
CDR3: CASSPLTNEKLFF

J: TRBJ1-6
V: TRBV28
CDR3: CASSQTGSGGSPLHF

J: TRBJ2-5
V: TRBV11-3
CDR3: CASSSGRLGETQYF

J: TRBJ1-2
V: TRBV9
CDR3: CASNSGELLNYGYTF

J: TRBJ1-1
V: TRBV19
CDR3: CASSIWGTGGEAFF

J: TRBJ1-4
V: TRBV4-2
CDR3: CASSQDQDSLNEKLFF

J: TRBJ2-1
V: TRBV11-2
CDR3: CASSKRDSYQFF

J: TRBJ2-7
V: TRBV19
CDR3: CASSMSPGGYYEQYF

J: TRBJ2-2
V: TRBV5-4
CDR3: CASSLGTSGSLTGELFF

J: TRBJ1-2
V: TRBV28
CDR3: CASTDRFWGYTF

J: TRBJ1-6
V: TRBV7-6
CDR3: CASSLKSGVNSPLHF

J: TRBJ1-3
V: TRBV9
CDR3: CASSPRTSLRNTIYF

J: TRBJ1-4
V: TRBV2
CDR3: CASKVEGQNKKLFF

J: TRBJ1-5
V: TRBV19
CDR3: CASRSTGLDQPQHF

J: TRBJ2-7
V: TRBV5-1
CDR3: CASSPSPGQLYEQYF

J: TRBJ2-7
V: TRBV24-1
CDR3: CATSSPREPSEQYF

J: TRBJ2-7
V: TRBV28
CDR3: CASSTQGRVYEQYF

J: TRBJ2-5
V: TRBV7-2
CDR3: CASSPSGRARGTQYF

J: TRBJ1-5
V: TRBV14
CDR3: CASSRTGSNQPQHF

J: TRBJ1-6
V: TRBV11-2
CDR3: CASSSTGGISPLHF

J: TRBJ2-7
V: TRBV7-8
CDR3: CASSFLVAGYSYEQYF

J: TRBJ1-5
V: TRBV23-1
CDR3: CASSQSDRGHDQPQHF

J: TRBJ2-5
V: TRBV4-2
CDR3: CASSQDLGSQTVQETQYF

J: TRBJ2-1
V: TRBV18
CDR3: CASSPGGAGDNEQFF

J: TRBJ2-1
V: TRBV2
CDR3: CASTAGTSGSNEQFF

J: TRBJ2-1
V: TRBV4-3
CDR3: CASSQVIATLHEEQFF

J: TRBJ2-1
V: TRBV12-3/TRBV12-4
CDR3: CASSFGHNEQFF

J: TRBJ1-4
V: TRBV6-5
CDR3: CASSYFRDRNEKLFF

J: TRBJ2-3
V: TRBV12-3/TRBV12-4
CDR3: CASIEASTDTQYF

J: TRBJ2-2
V: TRBV30
CDR3: CAWSRSAGGLGGELFF

J: TRBJ1-5
V: TRBV10-3
CDR3: CAIASSGTDNQPQHF

J: TRBJ2-7
V: TRBV28
CDR3: CASSSQGSYEQYF

J: TRBJ2-3
V: TRBV7-3
CDR3: CASSLRSGRADTQYF

J: TRBJ2-1
V: TRBV6-6
CDR3: CASSAPGGSSYNEQFF